The source of this T cell receptor beta chain is a study of blood T cell repertoires in COVID-19. The wider study: Samples representing acute and convalescent COVID-19 were sourced from the United States, Italy and Spain. T cells, B-cell-depleted T cells, or PBMCs supplied cDNA or gDNA.

Methods used by the authors: Estimated nucleated cell counts came from reference gene primer amplification. This table comes from immunoSEQ multiplex PCR, and its TCRdb copy is limited to in-frame clones, with some not included. V and J calls and clone size are those listed in that table; D and trimming were worked out from the DNA. The sample records about 24,000 clones, roughly 79% being singletons. The V gene's germline CDR1 is GTSNPN and CDR2 SVGIG (reference sequence). V shed 3 bases and J shed 2 bases, with 14 bases lying between them. The CDR3 runs to 15 residues. Sequenced sample: peripheral blood. This sequence originates from a man in his 70s with acute or convalescent COVID-19. V gene TRBV30 combines with J gene TRBJ1-5; D remains unclear. CDR3 sequence (DNA): TGTGCCTGGAGACCTGGAGGGATAGGCAATCAGCCCCAGCATTTT. Amino acid sequence: CAWRPGGIGNQPQHF.